This TCR beta chain was retrieved from a study of siplizumab effects on memory and regulatory T cells. Overall study results and limits: Versus over 25% in controls, the mappable alloreactive CD4+ clones averaged about 69% Treg-derived with siplizumab.

Germline V lookup: CDR1 LNHDA, CDR2 SQIVND (reference sequence). This CDR3 has 13 residues. V was shortened by 4 bases and J by 4 bases, with 10 bases between the two germline ends. Roughly 9 x 10^4 TCR templates were assayed per sample. Clones were read by immunoSEQ multiplex PCR, and TCRdb kept only the in-frame ones, dropping some. Of tens of thousands of clones in the sample, around nine tenths were seen once. Note on this clone: No antigen is known for it.

The clonotype originates from a human donor in good health. The sequenced sample consisted of Tregs sorted from blood. The V gene is TRBV19, the J gene TRBJ1-2; D call uncertain. Here the CDR3 DNA reads TGTGCCAGTAGTAAACCGGCCCTCTATGGCTACACCTTC. Encoded protein: CASSKPALYGYTF.